This paragraph reports one T cell receptor beta chain. The antigen it recognizes is unknown. No qualities accompany the bases; no much larger clone lies one base away. The germline V gene (reference sequence) provides CDR1 LNHNV and CDR2 YYDKDF. At the junction V is shortened by 1 base and J by 3 bases, with 5 bases in between. The CDR3 numbers 13 residues from cysteine through phenylalanine. The entry retains the CDR3 DNA only, 39 bases that are in frame from base 1. Per the publication, the treatment or condition label means: allogeneic hematopoietic cell transplantation with graft depleted of TCRalphabeta T cells and CD19 B cells. The transplant recipients were children given TCRalphabeta/CD19-depleted allogeneic hematopoietic cell grafts. This entry belongs to a study of T-cell reconstitution after alpha-beta-depleted transplantation in children (dated by TCRdb to about 2016). Notes on the research overall: Using TCR repertoire profiling, the study followed T-cell immune reconstitution in a quantitative way in children after TCRalphabeta/CD19-depleted allogeneic hematopoietic cell transplantation.

Overall study outcomes, separate from this receptor: The high TCRbeta diversity at day 60 in some patients was ascribed to recipient T cells and intrathymic progenitors that had survived conditioning. Over the following months the frequencies of hyperexpanded clones went down, and after one year T-cell counts and TCRbeta diversity were mostly credited to newly produced T cells. Apparently early alphabetaT-cell count recovery about two months after transplant reportedly relied on only several hundred rapidly expanded clones derived from non-depleted graft cells.

The library came from PCR. The run used an Illumina HiSeq 2500. TCR library preparation used molecular barcoding, with unique molecular identifiers applied to normalize quantification of the TCRbeta repertoire. The public sequencing data were trimmed at Q25 with fastp and processed into clonotypes with MiXCR by TCRdb, which kept only in-frame beta chains. Each entry is one CDR3 protein sequence, shown with its most common DNA and genes. The sample table contains 200,000 or so distinct CDR3 sequences; only one count was recorded for approximately 6% of them. In total, the top ten clones hold under 5% of the sample.

This TCR was recovered from a girl under three years old with combined immunodeficiency, due to receive a stem cell transplant. The specimen comprised PBMCs, sampled before TCRalphabeta/CD19-depleted stem cell transplant. The receptor chain draws on TRBV15 and TRBJ2-3; the D gene lacks a confident call. The CDR3 in this case is CATSRGATDTQYF. The bases read TGTGCCACCAGCAGAGGTGCGACAGATACGCAGTATTTT.